The sequence of this T cell receptor (beta chain) was determined in a study of cytomegalovirus exposure and HLA in healthy donors. Study outcomes and limitations: The investigators catalogued 164 TCR beta chains as cytomegalovirus-associated. Per published reports, the classifier diagnosed cytomegalovirus status with high specificity and sensitivity. Rarity marked most TCR sequences, yet some public TCRs occurred in many donors.

Germline loops: CDR1 SGHKS, CDR2 YYEKEE (reference sequence). This CDR3 has 15 residues. V gave up 4 bases and J gave up 0 bases; unmatched junction bases: 4. Only in-frame clones appear in the TCRdb table, and some are missing; sequencing was by immunoSEQ multiplex PCR. Among some 210,000 clones, roughly 83% were seen once, and the ten largest hold 4.5% to 6%. Comment on this clone: What it binds is unknown.

The sequencing input was PBMCs. This clonotype was obtained from a young woman in good health and CMV-seronegative. This chain connects TRBV5-5 to TRBJ1-5; 7 nucleotides match TRBD1. CDR3 residues: CASSLTGDSNQPQHF. The CDR3, as DNA: TGTGCCAGCAGCCTCACAGGGGATAGCAATCAGCCCCAGCATTTT. Filled out from reference TRBV5-5 and TRBJ1-5, the complete variable domain reads DAGVTQSPTHLIKTRGQQVTLRCSPISGHKSVSWYQQVLGQGPQFIFQYYEKEERGRGNFPDRFSARQFPNYSSELNVNALLLGDSALYLCASSLTGDSNQPQHFGDGTRLSIL.